This note documents a single T cell receptor (delta chain) sequence. This clone was seen only a few times. The antigen this receptor binds is unknown. With a much larger clone just one base away, this may be a read error. According to the germline V gene, CDR1 reads NSMFDY and CDR2 reads ISSIKDK. The cysteine opens and the phenylalanine closes a CDR3 of 16 amino acids. Only the CDR3 DNA stays, 48 bases, in frame from base 1. The data derive from a study of fetal and pediatric gammadelta thymocytes (dated 2022 in TCRdb). For the study in its entirety: The bulk gammadelta thymocyte repertoires combined previously published and newly generated, unpublished data and were used to strengthen a single-cell study of gammadelta thymocyte development. A total of roughly 10 subjects, comprising 3 fetal thymus donors and 7 pediatric thymus donors, were covered by the bulk gammadelta thymocyte repertoire set. Unpublished data were combined with previously published data (refs 27,28) to make up the bulk gammadelta thymocyte repertoires. Bulk TCR repertoire data were added to increase subject numbers and strengthen the CDR3 publicity analysis.

Study-wide conclusions, independent of this receptor: Compared with post-natal repertoires, fetal gammadelta thymocyte repertoires had previously been reported to be enriched for TRDV2, TRGV8 and TRGV9 usage, low N additions and public CDR3s.

The instrument given in TCRdb is Illumina MiSeq. Per the source publication's procedure: For the publicity analysis, the Vgamma9Vdelta2 and nonVgamma9Vdelta2 bulk CDR3 files from each subject were merged to form one combined repertoire per subject. CDR3 publicity was given a score from 0 to 19 by checking each amino acid sequence across 9 single-cell datasets and about ten bulk repertoires with base R and dplyr. The public reads were reprocessed by TCRdb using CATT, and rows of matching DNA were later combined. The V and J calls, along with clone size, are taken from TCRdb and not from the paper's own processing. The sample yields around 1,400 delta-chain clones; approximately 10% were counted once. Roughly 13% of the sample comes from the top ten. Fetal thymuses came from elective pregnancy terminations at about 14 to 22 weeks estimated gestational age, performed for socio-psychological reasons in Singapore. Every fetus was judged structurally normal, both by ultrasound before the termination and by gross morphological examination after the termination. Thymocytes were stained with Zombie NIR viability dye and antibodies against CD3 (UCHT1), TCRgammadelta (11F2), TCRVgamma9 (IMMU360) and TCRVdelta2 (IMMU389). TRD and TRG CDR3 repertoires were generated in bulk, separately, from sorted Vgamma9Vdelta2 and nonVgamma9Vdelta2 gammadelta thymocytes obtained from human fetal and pediatric thymuses. Thymic cell suspensions were prepared from fetal and post-natal thymuses as described previously. NonVgamma9Vdelta2 thymocytes were sorted as CD3+ gammadeltaTCR+ cells lacking the Vgamma9+Vdelta2+ phenotype. Cells were sorted on a FACS Aria III cell sorter (BD Biosciences).

The origin of this receptor is a human fetus. Here the chain combines TRAV29/DV5 and TRDJ3; TRDD3 lines up with 9 middle nucleotides. Assignment of the J gene here rests on matching the DNA to germline, because TCRdb gives none. Sequenced: non-Vgamma9Vdelta2 gamma-delta T cells from the thymus. The sample's cell subset or site label, decoded: CD3+gammadeltaTCR+ thymocytes not co-expressing Vgamma9 and Vdelta2. The DNA sequence follows: TGTGCAGCAATACTGGGGGACTCCTGGGACACCCAACAGATGTTTTTC. It encodes CAAILGDSWDTQQMFF.